This T cell receptor (beta chain) originates from a study of cytomegalovirus exposure and HLA in healthy donors. Across the whole study: Among roughly 180 million T cells, an earlier analysis found about 100 million unique TCR beta sequences. Study findings and constraints: According to the study, 160 or so TCR beta chains were cytomegalovirus-associated. More clonal expansion characterized HLA-associated TCR beta chains than equally common others in a later analysis. A classifier reportedly called cytomegalovirus status with high sensitivity and specificity.

Worth noting for this clone: Its antigen is undetermined.

V dropped 3 bases and J dropped 2; count of bases not matched to a gene: 6. The CDR3 sequence is 16 residues long. Germline V CDR1 and CDR2: SGDLS, YYNGEE. Both 60 Vbeta primers and 13 Jbeta primers went into the PCR. Sequenced by immunoSEQ multiplex PCR; TCRdb stores in-frame clones only, minus some. Of 95,000 to 150,000 clones listed, roughly 76% are singletons. The clonotype comes from a young man in good health and CMV-seronegative. This chain joins TRBV9 and TRBJ2-5, with 11 positions matching TRBD2. Sequenced sample: PBMCs. CDR3 sequence (DNA): TGTGCCAGCAGCGGAGGTGGACTAGCGGGTCAAGAGACCCAGTACTTC. Translated: CASSGGGLAGQETQYF.